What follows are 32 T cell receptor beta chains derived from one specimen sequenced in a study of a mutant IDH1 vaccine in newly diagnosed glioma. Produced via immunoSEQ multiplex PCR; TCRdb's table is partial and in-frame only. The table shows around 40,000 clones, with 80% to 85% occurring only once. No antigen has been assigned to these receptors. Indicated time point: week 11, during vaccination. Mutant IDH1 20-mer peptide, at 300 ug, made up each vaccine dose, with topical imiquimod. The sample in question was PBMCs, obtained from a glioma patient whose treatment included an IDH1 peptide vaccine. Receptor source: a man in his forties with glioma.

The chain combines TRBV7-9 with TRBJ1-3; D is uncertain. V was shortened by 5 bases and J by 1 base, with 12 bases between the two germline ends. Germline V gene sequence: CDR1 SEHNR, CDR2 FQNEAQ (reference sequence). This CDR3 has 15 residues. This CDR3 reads CASSPGGSSGNTIYF. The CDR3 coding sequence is TGTGCCAGCAGCCCAGGAGGGTCATCTGGAAACACCATATATTTT.

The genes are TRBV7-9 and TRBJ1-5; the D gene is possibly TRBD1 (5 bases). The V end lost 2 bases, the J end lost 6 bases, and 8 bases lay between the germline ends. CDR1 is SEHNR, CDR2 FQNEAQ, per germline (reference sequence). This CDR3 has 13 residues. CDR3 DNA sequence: TGTGCCAGCAGCTTAACTGGGGGTCAGCCCCAGCATTTT. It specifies CASSLTGGQPQHF. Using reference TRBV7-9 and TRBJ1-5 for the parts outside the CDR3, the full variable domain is DTGVSQNPRHKITKRGQNVTFRCDPISEHNRLYWYRQTLGQGPEFLTYFQNEAQLEKSRLLSDRFSAERPKGSFSTLEIQRTEQGDSAMYLCASSLTGGQPQHFGDGTRLSIL.

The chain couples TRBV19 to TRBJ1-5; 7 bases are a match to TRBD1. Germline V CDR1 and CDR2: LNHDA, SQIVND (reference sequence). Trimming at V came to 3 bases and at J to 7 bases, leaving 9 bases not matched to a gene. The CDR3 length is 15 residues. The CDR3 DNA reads TGTGCCAGTAGTATCGGGACAGAGGCTGGGCAGCCCCAGCATTTT. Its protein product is CASSIGTEAGQPQHF.

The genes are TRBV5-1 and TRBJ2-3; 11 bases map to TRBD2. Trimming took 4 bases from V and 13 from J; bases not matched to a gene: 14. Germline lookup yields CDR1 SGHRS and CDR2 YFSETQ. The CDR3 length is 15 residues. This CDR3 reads CASSPSGTSGGVEYF. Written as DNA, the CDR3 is TGCGCCAGCAGCCCATCCGGGACTAGCGGAGGAGTGGAGTATTTT.

The CDR3 sequence: CASSPPKYVGATQYF. DNA of the CDR3: TGTGCCAGCAGCCCTCCGAAATATGTGGGAGCCACGCAGTATTTT. This chain joins TRBV9 and TRBJ2-3, with D perhaps matching TRBD2 (5 bases). V lost 4 bases, J lost 9 bases, and 21 bases lay in between. The CDR3 totals 15 residues. Germline V lookup: CDR1 SGDLS, CDR2 YYNGEE.

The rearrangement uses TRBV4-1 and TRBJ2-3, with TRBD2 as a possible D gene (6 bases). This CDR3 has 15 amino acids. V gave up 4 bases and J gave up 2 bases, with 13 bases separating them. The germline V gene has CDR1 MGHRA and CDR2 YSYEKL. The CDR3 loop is CASSPYGDFTDTQYF. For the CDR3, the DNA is TGCGCCAGCAGCCCCTACGGGGACTTCACAGATACGCAGTATTTT.

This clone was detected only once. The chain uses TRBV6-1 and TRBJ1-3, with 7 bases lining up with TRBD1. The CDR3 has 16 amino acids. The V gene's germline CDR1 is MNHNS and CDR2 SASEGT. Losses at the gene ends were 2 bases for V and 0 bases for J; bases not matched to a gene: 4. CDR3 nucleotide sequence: TGTGCCAGCAGTGAATCGGGGACAGTCTCTGGAAACACCATATATTTT. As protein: CASSESGTVSGNTIYF.

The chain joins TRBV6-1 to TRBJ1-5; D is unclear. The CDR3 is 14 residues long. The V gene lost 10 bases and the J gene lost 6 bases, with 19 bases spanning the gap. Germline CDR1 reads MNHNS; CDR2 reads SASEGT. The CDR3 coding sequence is TGTGCCACCGAGCCCCGCCGGGAAACTCAGCCCCAGCATTTT. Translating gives CATEPRRETQPQHF.

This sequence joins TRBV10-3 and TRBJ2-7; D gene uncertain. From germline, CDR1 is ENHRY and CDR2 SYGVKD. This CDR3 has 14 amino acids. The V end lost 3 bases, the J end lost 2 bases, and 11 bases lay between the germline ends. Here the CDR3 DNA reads TGTGCCATCAGTGACCAGCCCAACACCTACGAGCAGTACTTC. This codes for CAISDQPNTYEQYF.

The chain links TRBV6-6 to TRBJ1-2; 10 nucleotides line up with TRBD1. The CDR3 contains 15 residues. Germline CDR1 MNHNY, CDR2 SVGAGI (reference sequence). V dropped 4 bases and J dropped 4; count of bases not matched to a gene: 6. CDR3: CASSSRQGATYGYTF. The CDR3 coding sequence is TGTGCCAGCAGTTCGAGACAGGGGGCCACCTATGGCTACACCTTC.

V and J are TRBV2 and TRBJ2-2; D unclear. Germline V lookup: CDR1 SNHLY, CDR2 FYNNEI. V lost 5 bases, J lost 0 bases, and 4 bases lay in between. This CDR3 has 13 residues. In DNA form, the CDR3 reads TGTGCCAGCAGTTACACGAACACCGGGGAGCTGTTTTTT. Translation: CASSYTNTGELFF.

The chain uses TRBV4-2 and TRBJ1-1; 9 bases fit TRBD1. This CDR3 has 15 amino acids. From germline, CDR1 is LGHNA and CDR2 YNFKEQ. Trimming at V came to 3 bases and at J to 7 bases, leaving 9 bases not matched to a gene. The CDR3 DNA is TGTGCCAGCAGCCAGGCCGGGACAGGGTTCAATGAAGCTTTCTTT. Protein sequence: CASSQAGTGFNEAFF.

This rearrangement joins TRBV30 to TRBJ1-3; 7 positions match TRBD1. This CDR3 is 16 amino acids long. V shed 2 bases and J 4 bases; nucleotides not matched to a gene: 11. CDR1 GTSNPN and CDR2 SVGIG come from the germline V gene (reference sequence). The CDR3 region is CAWSNKGQLDGNTIYF. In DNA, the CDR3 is TGTGCCTGGAGTAACAAGGGACAGCTAGACGGAAACACCATATATTTT.

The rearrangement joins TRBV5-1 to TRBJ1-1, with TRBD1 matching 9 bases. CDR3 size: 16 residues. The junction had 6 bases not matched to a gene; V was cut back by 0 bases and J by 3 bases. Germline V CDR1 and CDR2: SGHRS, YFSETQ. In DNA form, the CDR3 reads TGCGCCAGCAGCTTGGTGGGACAGGGATGGGACACTGAAGCTTTCTTT. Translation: CASSLVGQGWDTEAFF.

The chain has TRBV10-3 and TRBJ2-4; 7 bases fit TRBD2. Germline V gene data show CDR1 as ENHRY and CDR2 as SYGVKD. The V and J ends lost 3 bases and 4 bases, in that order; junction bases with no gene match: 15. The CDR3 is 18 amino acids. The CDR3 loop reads CAISDGGGSGRGKNIQYF. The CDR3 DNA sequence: TGTGCCATCAGTGACGGGGGAGGGAGTGGTCGGGGTAAAAACATTCAGTACTTC.

This CDR3 is CASSPNGGVQETQYF. The DNA of the CDR3 is TGTGCCAGCAGTCCAAACGGGGGGGTTCAAGAGACCCAGTACTTC. This chain joins TRBV7-3 and TRBJ2-5, with 8 bases fitting TRBD2. J lost 2 bases, V lost 6 bases, and 8 bases had no gene match. The CDR3 is 15 amino acids. Germline V CDR1 and CDR2: SGHTA, FQGTGA. Based on the CDR3 plus reference TRBV7-3 and TRBJ2-5, the full variable domain is GAGVSQTPSNKVTEKGKYVELRCDPISGHTALYWYRQSLGQGPEFLIYFQGTGAADDSGLPNDRFFAVRPEGSVSTLKIQRTERGDSAVYLCASSPNGGVQETQYFGPGTRLLVL.

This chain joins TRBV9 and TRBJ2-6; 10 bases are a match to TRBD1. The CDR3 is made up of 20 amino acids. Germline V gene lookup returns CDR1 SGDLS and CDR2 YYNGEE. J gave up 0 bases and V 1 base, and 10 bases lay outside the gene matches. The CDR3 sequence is CASSVTLSGTGDSGANVLTF. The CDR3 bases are TGTGCCAGCAGCGTAACTCTTTCCGGGACAGGGGACTCTGGGGCCAACGTCCTGACTTTC.

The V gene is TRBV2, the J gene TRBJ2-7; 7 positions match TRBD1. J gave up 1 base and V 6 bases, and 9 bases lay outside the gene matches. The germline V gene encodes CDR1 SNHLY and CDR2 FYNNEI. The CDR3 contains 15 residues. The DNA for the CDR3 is TGTGCCAGCAGCCCCAAGGGGGCTCTGTCCTACGAGCAGTACTTC. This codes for CASSPKGALSYEQYF.

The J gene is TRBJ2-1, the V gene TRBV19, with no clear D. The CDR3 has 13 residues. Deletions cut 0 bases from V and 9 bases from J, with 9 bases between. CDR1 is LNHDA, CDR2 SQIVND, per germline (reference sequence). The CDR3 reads CASSIDGFREQFF. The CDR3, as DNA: TGTGCCAGTAGTATAGATGGGTTCCGTGAGCAGTTCTTC.

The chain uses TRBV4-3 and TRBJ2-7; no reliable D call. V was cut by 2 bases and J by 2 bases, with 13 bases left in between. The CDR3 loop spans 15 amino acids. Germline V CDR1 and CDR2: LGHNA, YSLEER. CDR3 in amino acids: CASSQSIGSTYEQYF. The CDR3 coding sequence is TGCGCCAGCAGCCAATCAATTGGATCGACCTACGAGCAGTACTTC.

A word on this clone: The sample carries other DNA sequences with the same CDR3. This chain's CDR3 is CASSPNSDTQYF. DNA for the CDR3: TGTGCCAGCAGTCCTAATTCAGATACGCAGTATTTT. The chain carries TRBV6-5 and TRBJ2-3; D is unclear. The V and J ends lost 5 bases and 4 bases respectively, with 7 bases between them. CDR1 and CDR2 from the germline V gene are MNHEY and SVGAGI. This CDR3 contains 12 residues.

DNA for the CDR3: TGCCGTGTCGGGTCTCTCGGCGGCTACACCTTC. Translation gives CRVGSLGGYTF. J is TRBJ1-2 and V is TRBV29-1; D gene unclear. This CDR3 has 11 residues. Germline assignment: CDR1 SQVTM and CDR2 ANQGSEA.

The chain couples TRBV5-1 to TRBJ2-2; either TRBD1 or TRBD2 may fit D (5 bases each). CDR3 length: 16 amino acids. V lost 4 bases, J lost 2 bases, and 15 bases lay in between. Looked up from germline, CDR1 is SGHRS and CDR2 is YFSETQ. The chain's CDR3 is CASSEKSGPNTGELFF. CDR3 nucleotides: TGCGCCAGCAGCGAAAAATCGGGACCCAACACCGGGGAGCTGTTTTTT.

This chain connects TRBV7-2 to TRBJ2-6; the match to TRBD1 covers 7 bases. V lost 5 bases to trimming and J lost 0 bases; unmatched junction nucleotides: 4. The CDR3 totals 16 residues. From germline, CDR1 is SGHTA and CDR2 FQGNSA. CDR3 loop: CASSAAGGSGANVLTF. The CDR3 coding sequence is TGTGCCAGCAGCGCCGCAGGGGGCTCTGGGGCCAACGTCCTGACTTTC.

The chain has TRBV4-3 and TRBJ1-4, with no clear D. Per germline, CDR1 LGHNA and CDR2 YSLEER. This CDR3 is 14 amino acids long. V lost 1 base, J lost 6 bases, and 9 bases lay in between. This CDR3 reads CASSQGARDEKLFF. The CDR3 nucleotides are TGCGCCAGCAGCCAAGGGGCGAGGGATGAAAAACTGTTTTTT.

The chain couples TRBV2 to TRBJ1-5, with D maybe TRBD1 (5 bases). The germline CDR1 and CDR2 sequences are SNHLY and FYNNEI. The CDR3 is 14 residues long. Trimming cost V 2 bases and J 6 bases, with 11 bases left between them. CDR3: CASSENQGSQPQHF. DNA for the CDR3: TGTGCCAGCAGTGAAAACCAGGGTAGTCAGCCCCAGCATTTT.

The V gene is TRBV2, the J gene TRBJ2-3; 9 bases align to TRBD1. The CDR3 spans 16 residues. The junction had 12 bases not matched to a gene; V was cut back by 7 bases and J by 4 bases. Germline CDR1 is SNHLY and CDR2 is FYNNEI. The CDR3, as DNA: TGTGCCAGCAACGAGGGGACAGGGTTTTTCTCAGATACGCAGTATTTT. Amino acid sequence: CASNEGTGFFSDTQYF. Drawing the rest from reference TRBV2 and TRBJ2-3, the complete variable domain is EPEVTQTPSHQVTQMGQEVILRCVPISNHLYFYWYRQILGQKVEFLVSFYNNEISEKSEIFDDQFSVERPDGSNFTLKIRSTKLEDSAMYFCASNEGTGFFSDTQYFGPGTRLTVL.

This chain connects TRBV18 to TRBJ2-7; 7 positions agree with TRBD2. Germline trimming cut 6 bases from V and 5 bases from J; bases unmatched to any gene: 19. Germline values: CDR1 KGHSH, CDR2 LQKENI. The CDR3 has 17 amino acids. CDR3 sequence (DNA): TGTGCCAGCTCTCCAACGGTGGGAGCGGGGAATATGGACGAGCAGTACTTC. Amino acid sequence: CASSPTVGAGNMDEQYF.

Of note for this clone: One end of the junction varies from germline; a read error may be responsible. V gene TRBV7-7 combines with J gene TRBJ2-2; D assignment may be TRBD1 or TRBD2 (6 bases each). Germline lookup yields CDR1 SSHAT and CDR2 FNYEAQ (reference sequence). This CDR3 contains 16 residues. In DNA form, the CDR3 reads TGTGCTAGCAGCTCCAGCCAGGGGACTAACACCGGGGAGCTGTTTTTT. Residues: CASSSSQGTNTGELFF.

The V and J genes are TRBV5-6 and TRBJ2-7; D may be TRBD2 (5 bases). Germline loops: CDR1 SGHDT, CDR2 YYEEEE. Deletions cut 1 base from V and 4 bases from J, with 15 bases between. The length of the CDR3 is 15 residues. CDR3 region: CASSLYSARGYEQYF. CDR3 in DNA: TGTGCCAGCAGCTTGTATTCAGCCCGCGGGTACGAGCAGTACTTC.

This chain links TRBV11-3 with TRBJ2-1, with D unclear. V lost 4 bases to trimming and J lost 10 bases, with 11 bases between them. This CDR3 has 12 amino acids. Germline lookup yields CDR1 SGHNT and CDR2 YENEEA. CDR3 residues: CASSYGGREQFF. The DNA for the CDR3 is TGTGCCAGCAGCTACGGCGGCCGCGAGCAGTTCTTC.

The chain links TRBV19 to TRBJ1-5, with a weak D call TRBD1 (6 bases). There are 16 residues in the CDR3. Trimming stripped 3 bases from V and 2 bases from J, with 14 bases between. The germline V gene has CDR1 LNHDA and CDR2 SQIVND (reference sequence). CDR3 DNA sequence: TGTGCCAGTAGTATCACCGGCAGGGGAGGCAATCAGCCCCAGCATTTT. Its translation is CASSITGRGGNQPQHF.